This passage covers 3 T cell receptor beta chains from one sample sequenced in a study of blood T cells in healthy people across ages. The authors ran a second PCR of about 7 to 11 cycles using a sample-barcoded 5' primer and a J-beta primer mix. Each CDR3 protein gets one entry after TCRdb re-called the 5' RACE reads with MiXCR. Of roughly 560,000 distinct CDR3 sequences in the sample, less than 25% were seen once. The same data also contributed to another study, on T cells of mothers and their children.

What was sequenced was blood. All receptors derive from a boy younger than 18 in good health.

The chain links TRBV6-5 to TRBJ1-2; perhaps TRBD1 as D (5 bases). Per the germline V gene, CDR1 is MNHEY and CDR2 is SVGAGI. Trimming left V 6 bases short and J 4 bases short, with 18 bases between. The CDR3 runs 15 residues. The CDR3 sequence: CASRDELSDTYGYTF. The CDR3, as DNA: TGTGCCAGCAGGGATGAGTTGTCGGACACCTATGGCTACACCTTC.

This clonotype is a singleton in its sample. One end of the junction fails to match germline, which may point to a read error. The chain uses TRBV4-3 and TRBJ2-1; no reliable D call. CDR3 length equals 17 residues. Germline loops: CDR1 LGHNA, CDR2 YSLEER. The CDR3 region is CASSQGGGQNSHNEQFF. The CDR3 DNA is TGCGCCAGCAGCCAGGGCGGCGGCCAAAACTCCCACAATGAGCAGTTCTTC.

This chain joins TRBV7-2 and TRBJ2-5; 8 bases agree with TRBD1. The CDR3 has 16 residues. Trimming took 1 base from V and 5 from J; bases not matched to a gene: 9. Germline V gives CDR1 SGHTA, CDR2 FQGNSA. The CDR3 coding sequence is TGTGCCAGCAGCTTAGGGGCAGGGGGCCGGGTGGAGACCCAGTACTTC. Residues: CASSLGAGGRVETQYF.